The rows below give T cell receptor beta chains drawn from one sample of a study of blood T cells in healthy people across ages. TCRdb processed the 5' RACE reads anew with MiXCR; each CDR3 protein has one entry. The sample consists of fewer than 2,000,000 distinct CDR3 sequences, about two fifths of them appearing once. The specimen was blood. The receptors stem from a human donor in good health. CDR3s include the opening cysteine and the closing phenylalanine or tryptophan. A D gene is named only where the DNA matches it firmly. Clone size, where shown, is once, few, many, or a class for clones that have expanded.

TRBJ2-3 17 - TRBD1 TRBV5-1 TGCGCCAGCAGCCAGCAATCGGGGACAGGGTTGACAGATACGCAGTATTTT CASSQQSGTGLTDTQYF
TRBJ2-3 15 - TRBD1 TRBV29-1 TGCAGCGGCACGAGGGGGCCAGTAGGCACAGATACGCAGTATTTT CSGTRGPVGTDTQYF
TRBJ2-3 13 - - TRBV29-1 TGCAGCGTTGAAGATTTCGGCCTACCCGAGGGGTATTTT CSVEDFGLPEGYF
TRBJ1-4 15 - TRBD1 TRBV5-1 TGCGCCAGCAGCTTTCGTGGGACAGGGGATGAAAAACTGTTTTTT CASSFRGTGDEKLFF
TRBJ2-3 14 - TRBD2 TRBV20-1 TGCAGTGCCATACTAGCGGGGGGCGCAGATACGCAGTATTTT CSAILAGGADTQYF
TRBJ2-7 16 - - TRBV28 TGTGCCAGCAGGCCCCTTAAGGCCCCTCCTGACTACGAGCAGTACTTC CASRPLKAPPDYEQYF
TRBJ1-2 15 - TRBD1 TRBV19 TGTGCCAGTAGTGTCTCGCCGGGACAGAGATATGGCTACACCTTC CASSVSPGQRYGYTF
TRBJ2-7 15 once - TRBV5-1 TGCGCCAGCAGCTTTGGGGGCCCAGGCTCCTACGAGCAGTACTTC CASSFGGPGSYEQYF
TRBJ2-7 15 - - TRBV20-1 TGCAGTGCTAGAGTTTTTTTGGCCAGGGCCTACGAGCAGTACTTC CSARVFLARAYEQYF
TRBJ2-7 14 - - TRBV10-3 TGTGCCATCAGTGAAGGGACATTAACCTACGAGCAGTACTTC CAISEGTLTYEQYF
TRBJ2-7 10 - - TRBV29-1 TGCAGCGTTGCAGGGCACGAGCAGTACTTC CSVAGHEQYF
TRBJ2-1 16 few TRBD1 TRBV27 TGTGCCAGCAGTCTCGATACCGGGACAGGGTTAAATGAGCAGTTCTTC CASSLDTGTGLNEQFF
TRBJ2-1 20 - TRBD2 TRBV7-2 TGTGCCAGCAGCTTAGCACTGAGCGGGGGGGCGTGGGATTCGGTTCATGAGCAGTTCTTC CASSLALSGGAWDSVHEQFF
TRBJ2-7 12 - - TRBV7-9 TGTGCCAGCACCGACGGAAGAAACGAGCAGTACTTC CASTDGRNEQYF
TRBJ2-1 14 few TRBD2 TRBV20-1 TGCAGTGCTAGCCGGGGGGGGTTGGGGAATGAGCAGTTCTTC CSASRGGLGNEQFF
TRBJ2-1 13 - - TRBV20-1 TGCAGTGCTAGGTTCTCTCGATACAATGAGCAGTTCTTC CSARFSRYNEQFF
TRBJ2-7 16 once - TRBV7-2 TGTGCCAGCAGCTTAGGGGGGGCCCCATTATTGTACGAGCAGTACTTC CASSLGGAPLLYEQYF
TRBJ1-1 14 - TRBD1 TRBV10-3 TGTGCCATCACCCCGGACAGGGGGAACACTGAAGCTTTCTTT CAITPDRGNTEAFF
TRBJ2-7 15 few - TRBV28 TGTGCCAGCAGTCAACTATCCCAGGGACCAGACGAGCAGTACTTC CASSQLSQGPDEQYF
TRBJ1-2 15 - TRBD1 TRBV7-6 TGTGCCAGCAGCCCCAGGGACAGTCTTAACTATGGCTACACCTTC CASSPRDSLNYGYTF
TRBJ1-2 16 - - TRBV7-8 TGTGCCAGCAGCTACCCAGGACAAGAGGGTAACTATGGCTACACCTTC CASSYPGQEGNYGYTF
TRBJ1-1 15 - - TRBV9 TGTGCCAGCAGCGTCGGGGGGGCTGGGGACACTGAAGCTTTCTTT CASSVGGAGDTEAFF
TRBJ1-2 14 - - TRBV20-1 TGCAGTGCTTGTGGGGACAATCTTAACTATGGCTACACCTTC CSACGDNLNYGYTF
TRBJ1-2 13 few - TRBV9 TGTGCCAGCAGCTTGGCCCCACGGACGGAGAACACCTTC CASSLAPRTENTF
TRBJ1-5 16 - TRBD1 TRBV29-1 TGCAGCGTGATCCGGGACAGGGACCCTAGCAATCAGCCCCGGCATTTT CSVIRDRDPSNQPRHF
TRBJ2-7 15 - - TRBV7-3 TGTGCCAGCAGCTCAGGAGCAGGTTCGGGATCCGAGCAGTACTTC CASSSGAGSGSEQYF
TRBJ1-2 14 - - TRBV27 TGTGCCAGCAGTTTAAGGGTACCCGACTATGGCTACACCTTC CASSLRVPDYGYTF
TRBJ1-3 13 few - TRBV15 TGTGCCACCAGCAGGGACGTAGGACACACCATATATTTT CATSRDVGHTIYF
TRBJ1-2 16 - - TRBV7-9 TGTGCCAGCAGCTTAACTCAGGGATCACTTAACTATGGCTACACCTTC CASSLTQGSLNYGYTF